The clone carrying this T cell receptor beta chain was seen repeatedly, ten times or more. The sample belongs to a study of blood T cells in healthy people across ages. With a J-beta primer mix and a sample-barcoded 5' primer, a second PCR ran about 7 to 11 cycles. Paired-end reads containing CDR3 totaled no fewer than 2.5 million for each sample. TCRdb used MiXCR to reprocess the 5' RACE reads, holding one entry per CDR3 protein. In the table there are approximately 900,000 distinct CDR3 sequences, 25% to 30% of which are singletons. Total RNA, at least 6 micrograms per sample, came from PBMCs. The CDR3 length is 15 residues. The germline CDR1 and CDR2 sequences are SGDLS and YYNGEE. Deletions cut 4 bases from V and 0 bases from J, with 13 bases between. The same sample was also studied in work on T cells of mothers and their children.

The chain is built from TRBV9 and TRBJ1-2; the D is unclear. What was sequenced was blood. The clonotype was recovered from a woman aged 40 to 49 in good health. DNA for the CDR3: TGTGCCAGCAGCTCTGCGGGATCTACTAACTATGGCTACACCTTC. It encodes CASSSAGSTNYGYTF. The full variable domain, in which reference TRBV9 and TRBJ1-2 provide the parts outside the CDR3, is DSGVTQTPKHLITATGQRVTLRCSPRSGDLSVYWYQQSLDQGLQFLIQYYNGEERAKGNILERFSAQQFPDLHSELNLSSLELGDSALYFCASSSAGSTNYGYTFGSGTRLTVV.